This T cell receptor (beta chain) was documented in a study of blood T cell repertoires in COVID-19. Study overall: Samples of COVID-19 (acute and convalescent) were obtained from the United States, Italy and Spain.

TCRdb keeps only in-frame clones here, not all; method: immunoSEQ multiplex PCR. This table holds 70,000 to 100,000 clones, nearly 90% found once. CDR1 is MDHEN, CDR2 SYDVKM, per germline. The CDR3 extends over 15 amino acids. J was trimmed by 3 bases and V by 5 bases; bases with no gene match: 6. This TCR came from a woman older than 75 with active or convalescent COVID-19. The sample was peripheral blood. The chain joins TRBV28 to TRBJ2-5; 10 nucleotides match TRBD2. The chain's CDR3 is CASSPTSGREETQYF. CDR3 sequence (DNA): TGTGCCAGCAGTCCGACTAGCGGGCGTGAAGAGACCCAGTACTTC.